Presented here are 7 T cell receptor beta chains from one specimen sequenced in a study of radiotherapy plus CTLA-4 blockade in lung cancer. Method: immunoSEQ multiplex PCR; TCRdb's copy keeps in-frame clones and lacks some. Of approximately 80,000 clones listed, roughly 69% were seen once; the top ten hold more than 7.5%. The sequencing here drew on peripheral blood, taken from a patient treated with radiotherapy plus ipilimumab. The receptors come from a human donor with non-small cell lung cancer whose response to radiotherapy plus ipilimumab could not be evaluated.

Ten or more counts support this clone. V and J are TRBV6-1 and TRBJ2-7, with a weak D call TRBD2 (6 bases). Germline CDR1 reads MNHNS; CDR2 reads SASEGT. This CDR3 region has 14 residues. Trimming removed 5 bases at V and 0 bases at J, with 11 bases between. The CDR3 nucleotides are TGTGCCAGCAGTCCAGACGGGAGCTCCTACGAGCAGTACTTC. Its protein product is CASSPDGSSYEQYF.

This clone is termed medium-sized (0.01 to 0.1%). This chain connects TRBV7-2 to TRBJ2-7; no clear D gene. Trimming stripped 5 bases from V and 7 bases from J, with 15 bases between. The CDR3 extends over 13 amino acids. CDR1 is SGHTA, CDR2 FQGNSA, per germline. For the CDR3, the DNA is TGTGCCAGCAGCCCAGATGGGCCCTGGGAGCAGTACTTC. Residues: CASSPDGPWEQYF.

The genes are TRBV5-6 and TRBJ2-5, with D hard to call. The V end lost 0 bases, the J end lost 3 bases, and 9 bases lay between the germline ends. CDR1 and CDR2 (germline): SGHDT, YYEEEE. The CDR3 runs to 14 residues. This CDR3 is CASSLGGPKETQYF. The CDR3 nucleotides read TGTGCCAGCAGCTTGGGCGGTCCAAAAGAGACCCAGTACTTC.

The chain uses TRBV10-3 and TRBJ2-7, with TRBD1 matching over 10 bases. The CDR3 runs 16 residues. Germline V gene lookup returns CDR1 ENHRY and CDR2 SYGVKD. V was clipped by 2 bases and J by 2 bases; unmatched bases: 6. The CDR3 spells CAISEGPGTGAYEQYF. CDR3 bases: TGTGCCATCAGTGAGGGGCCGGGGACAGGGGCCTACGAGCAGTACTTC.

The chain couples TRBV15 to TRBJ1-5; TRBD1 is a possible D gene (6 bases). The CDR3 has 17 residues. Trimming pared 3 bases from V and 0 bases from J, leaving 15 bases between. CDR1 and CDR2 from the germline V gene are LNHNV and YYDKDF (reference sequence). This CDR3 is CATSRDSSVNSNQPQHF. The CDR3 bases are TGTGCCACCAGCAGGGACAGCTCGGTAAATAGCAATCAGCCCCAGCATTTT.

The table lists this clone with a few counts. The chain is built from TRBV6-4 and TRBJ2-3; 9 nucleotides align to TRBD2. CDR1 and CDR2 (germline): MRHNA, SNTAGT. CDR3 length: 13 amino acids. The junction had 2 bases not matched to a gene; V was cut back by 4 bases and J by 6 bases. CDR3 sequence reads: CASSVLAGDTQYF. DNA of the CDR3: TGTGCCAGCAGTGTCCTAGCGGGGGATACGCAGTATTTT.

The chain combines TRBV5-1 with TRBJ2-2; 7 nucleotides match TRBD1. The CDR3 is made up of 17 amino acids. V shed 4 bases, J shed 0 bases, and the junction held 9 bases outside the gene matches. Per the germline V gene, CDR1 is SGHRS and CDR2 is YFSETQ. CDR3: CASSVPTGSSNTGELFF. CDR3 DNA sequence: TGCGCCAGCAGCGTACCGACAGGGTCATCGAACACCGGGGAGCTGTTTTTT.